This T cell receptor beta chain was profiled in a study of cytomegalovirus exposure and HLA in healthy donors. Whole-study context: It was reported in a later analysis that the 95 to 150 validation repertoires used the same platform as the roughly 700 first-cohort repertoires.

Data came from immunoSEQ multiplex PCR; TCRdb stores just in-frame clones and leaves some out. The data hold approximately 280,000 clones, with around 86% observed a single time. The donors were members of the validation cohort, which comprised 120 subjects and was separate from the first cohort of roughly 700 subjects. Whole-study results and caveats: Subsequent analysis revealed that first-cohort TCR clusters tended to co-occur in the approximately 120 validation repertoires. The CMV antigen specificity of a few CMV-associated chains was confirmed through in vitro analysis.

In regard to this clone: The antigen is unknown.

The V gene lost 2 bases and the J gene lost 5 bases, with 18 bases spanning the gap. CDR3 length: 16 residues. From germline, CDR1 is MNHEY and CDR2 SVGAGI. This sequence was found in a woman aged 18-29 years in good health and CMV-seronegative. The sample comprised PBMCs. The genes are TRBV6-5 and TRBJ2-5; a possible D gene is TRBD2 (5 bases). In DNA form, the CDR3 reads TGTGCCAGCAGTTACCAACCCCCGGGGTCCGGGGAGACCCAGTACTTC. Protein product: CASSYQPPGSGETQYF.